A selection of T cell receptor beta chains follows, all from one sample in a study of blood T cell repertoires in COVID-19. Libraries were prepared by immunoSEQ multiplex PCR; TCRdb keeps only in-frame clonotypes and omits some of them. The sample consists of roughly 250,000 clones, 70% to 90% of them appearing once. What was sequenced was peripheral blood. The receptors originated from a human donor with COVID-19, enrolled during active disease. The donor label of this sample is uncertain. The CDR3 runs from the conserved cysteine through the conserved F or W. Each record gives: D gene, V gene, J gene, CDR3 DNA, CDR3 protein. The D gene is left open where the match is weak.

>TRBD1|TRBV7-2|TRBJ1-6
TGTGCCAGCAGCCCTGACAGGGGAGGAACTACACCCCTCCACTTT
CASSPDRGGTTPLHF
>NA|TRBV6-5|TRBJ1-6
TGTGCCAGCAGTAACCAGGGGAAATATAATTCACCCCTCCACTTT
CASSNQGKYNSPLHF
>TRBD2|TRBV28|TRBJ2-7
TGTGCCAGCGGGGCGGGGGGCTCCTACGAGCAGTACTTC
CASGAGGSYEQYF
>TRBD2|TRBV5-5|TRBJ2-7
TGTGCCAGCAGCTTGGCTGGCTCCCCGGGGGGTATGTCCTACGAGCAGTACTTC
CASSLAGSPGGMSYEQYF
>TRBD1|TRBV6-6|TRBJ1-5
TGTGCCAGCAGGGGGTCATCCCGGGACAGGGATCAGCCCCAGCATTTT
CASRGSSRDRDQPQHF
>NA|TRBV28|TRBJ2-7
TGTGCCAGCACCCCTGACACCATCTCCTACGAGCAGTACTTC
CASTPDTISYEQYF
>TRBD2|TRBV11-2|TRBJ2-3
TGTGCCAGCACCAACCTAGCGGGAGTGAGCACAGATACGCAGTATTTT
CASTNLAGVSTDTQYF
>TRBD1|TRBV20-1|TRBJ1-5
TGCAGTGCTAGTCCGGGACAGGGGAATCAGCCCCAGCATTTT
CSASPGQGNQPQHF
>NA|TRBV20-1|TRBJ2-1
TGCAGTGCCAGTGGCGCTCGGGAGAACAACAATGAGCAGTTCTTC
CSASGARENNNEQFF
>NA|TRBV3-1/TRBV3-2|TRBJ2-7
TGTGCCAGCAGCCACTTAGCGAGCTCCTACGAGCAGTACTTC
CASSHLASSYEQYF
>NA|TRBV29-1|TRBJ2-1
TGCAGCGTTGAAGGTAGCGGAGTTTACAATGAGCAGTTCTTC
CSVEGSGVYNEQFF
>TRBD1|TRBV28|TRBJ1-2
TGTGCCAGCAGTTTCGGGACAGGGGGCGGCTATGGCTACACCTTC
CASSFGTGGGYGYTF
>NA|TRBV19|TRBJ1-3
TGTGCCAGTATGAAGCGGGGACCGCACTCTGGAAACACCATATATTTT
CASMKRGPHSGNTIYF
>TRBD1|TRBV2|TRBJ1-1
TGTGCCAGCAGTTGGAGACAGGGGCGGGGCACTGAAGCTTTCTTT
CASSWRQGRGTEAFF
>TRBD1|TRBV19|TRBJ2-3
TGTGCCAGTAGGCCGGGACAGGGGAGCACAGATACGCAGTATTTT
CASRPGQGSTDTQYF
>NA|TRBV28|TRBJ1-1
TGTGCCAGCAGTTCCTTAACTAAAGAAGCTTTCTTT
CASSSLTKEAFF